What follows is one T cell receptor beta chain and its context. Its antigen is not known. This record belongs to a study of T-cell memory formation after mild COVID-19. TCRdb reanalysed the 5' RACE reads using MiXCR and keeps one entry per CDR3 protein. The profile covers about 260,000 distinct CDR3 sequences, with about 17% appearing a single time and around 23% taken by the ten largest. The study, taken as a whole, reports: Later expanders leaned CD4+, whereas clones that contracted between day 15 and 85 were balanced CD4/CD8.

The sample consisted of PBMCs or a T cell subset sorted from them (not recorded which). The TCR originated in a man aged 18 to 29 who had mild COVID-19 (a few samples of this study predate the infection). Cell type and time point are not known.

CDR3 bases: TGCAGTGCTAGAGGGTCCTCTGGAAACACCATATATTTT. Its protein is CSARGSSGNTIYF. The gene calls are TRBV20-1 and TRBJ1-3; no definite D call. The V gene's germline CDR1 is DFQATT and CDR2 SNEGSKA (reference sequence). Trimming left V 1 base short and J 0 bases short, with 4 bases between. This CDR3 is 13 amino acids long.